Listed here are 17 T cell receptor beta chains from one sample, sequenced in a study of Ad26.COV2.S vaccination and SARS-CoV-2 variants listed by TCRdb under 2021. What this sample's treatment or condition label stands for: some 19 received Ad26.COV2.S at low or high dose, single or two shots; several received placebo; per-sample allocation not given. For vaccine and placebo recipients, the sequenced repertoires came from samples collected on day 63 after the first injection. The library was prepared using the immunoSEQ multiplex PCR assay. TCRdb obtained this table from immuneACCESS and retained in-frame rearrangements with V and J assigned. These tables miss some clones; where compared with another copy, unresolved V genes account for less than half of the shortfall, and the remainder is unexplained. The sample records 430,000 or so clones, 75% to 95% of which are singletons. More than 10% of the sample goes to the ten largest clones.

Source: peripheral blood, taken in a trial of Ad26.COV2.S vaccine versus placebo. These receptors all come from a person aged 18 to 59 who received the Ad26.COV2.S COVID-19 vaccine or a placebo.

The chain links TRBV9 to TRBJ1-2, with D perhaps matching TRBD1 (5 bases). The CDR3 has 15 residues. Trimming stripped 5 bases from V and 2 bases from J, with 16 bases between. Per the germline V gene, CDR1 is SGDLS and CDR2 is YYNGEE. The CDR3 sequence is CASRDGGSHNYGYTF. Here the CDR3 DNA reads TGTGCCAGCAGAGATGGGGGGTCCCACAACTATGGCTACACCTTC.

V and J are TRBV12-5 and TRBJ2-1; 7 bases align to TRBD2. Germline-derived CDR1 and CDR2 are LGHNT and FRNRAP. Trimming took 4 bases from V and 1 from J; bases not matched to a gene: 4. The CDR3 consists of 15 residues. CDR3 residues: CASGSSGLSYNEQFF. The CDR3, as DNA: TGTGCTAGTGGTTCTAGCGGTTTATCCTACAATGAGCAGTTCTTC.

This chain joins TRBV5-5 and TRBJ2-5, with D uncertain. With 2 bases removed from V and 2 bases from J, the gap between germline ends came to 7 bases. The CDR3 consists of 13 residues. Germline V CDR1 and CDR2: SGHKS, YYEKEE (reference sequence). CDR3 sequence reads: CASSLSGQETQYF. CDR3 DNA: TGTGCCAGCAGCTTATCAGGACAAGAGACCCAGTACTTC. The full variable domain, in which reference TRBV5-5 and TRBJ2-5 provide the parts outside the CDR3, is DAGVTQSPTHLIKTRGQQVTLRCSPISGHKSVSWYQQVLGQGPQFIFQYYEKEERGRGNFPDRFSARQFPNYSSELNVNALLLGDSALYLCASSLSGQETQYFGPGTRLLVL.

This clone was detected only a few times. The rearrangement uses TRBV14 and TRBJ2-2; 9 bases map to TRBD1. Germline CDR1 and CDR2: SGHDN and FVKESK. J was trimmed by 4 bases and V by 1 base; bases with no gene match: 10. The CDR3 sequence is 18 residues long. DNA for the CDR3: TGTGCCAGCAGCCAAGTTCGGGACAGGGAACAGGTCACCGGGGAGCTGTTTTTT. Translation gives CASSQVRDREQVTGELFF.

This clone was observed at least ten times. The chain links TRBV10-3 to TRBJ1-5; D possibly corresponds to TRBD1 (6 bases). Germline values: CDR1 ENHRY, CDR2 SYGVKD. V lost 2 bases to trimming and J lost 6 bases, with 14 bases between them. The CDR3 runs to 15 residues. CDR3 sequence reads: CAISELGGAGQPQHF. DNA for the CDR3: TGTGCCATCAGTGAGCTCGGGGGCGCTGGTCAGCCCCAGCATTTT.

The chain combines TRBV20-1 with TRBJ2-5; D possibly corresponds to TRBD1 (5 bases). This CDR3 has 12 amino acids. Germline lookup yields CDR1 DFQATT and CDR2 SNEGSKA (reference sequence). Between the trimmed V and J ends, which lost 4 bases and 1 base, there was a span of 7 bases. Here the CDR3 reads CSAIDSQETQYF. CDR3 in DNA: TGCAGTGCTATTGACAGCCAAGAGACCCAGTACTTC.

This clone was counted once. The chain carries TRBV7-8 and TRBJ2-7; 10 bases match TRBD2. CDR3 length equals 15 residues. CDR1 SGHVS and CDR2 FQNEAQ come from the germline V gene. Trimming removed 4 bases from V and 6 bases from J; junction bases left unmatched: 9. In nucleotides, the CDR3 is TGTGCCAGCAGCTCCGGGCCTAGCGGGAGAGGCGAGCAGTACTTC. It is translated as CASSSGPSGRGEQYF.

This chain links TRBV24-1 with TRBJ2-1, with D perhaps matching TRBD1 (5 bases). The CDR3 covers 16 residues. Germline V lookup: CDR1 KGHDR, CDR2 SFDVKD. Trimming left V 4 bases short and J 0 bases short, with 12 bases between. DNA of the CDR3: TGTGCCACCAGTGAGTCAGGGTTCAGCTCCTACAATGAGCAGTTCTTC. This encodes CATSESGFSSYNEQFF.

This chain joins TRBV7-2 and TRBJ2-7; 8 bases line up with TRBD2. Germline CDR1 and CDR2: SGHTA and FQGNSA. Trimming took 3 bases from V and 2 from J; bases not matched to a gene: 15. CDR3 length: 18 residues. CDR3 loop: CASSLGSIFSAGAYEQYF. In nucleotides, the CDR3 is TGTGCCAGCAGCTTGGGATCCATTTTTTCAGCGGGAGCCTACGAGCAGTACTTC.

The sample holds one count of this clone. The J gene is TRBJ1-1, the V gene TRBV5-1; D uncertain. The germline CDR1 and CDR2 sequences are SGHRS and YFSETQ. The CDR3 runs 16 residues. Trimming took off 4 bases at V and 3 bases at J, with 19 bases between the two ends. The CDR3: CASSPGPAHGDTEAFF. CDR3 sequence (DNA): TGCGCCAGCAGCCCCGGACCGGCCCACGGTGACACTGAAGCTTTCTTT.

The chain has TRBV20-1 and TRBJ2-1; 11 bases fit TRBD1. The junction had 10 bases not matched to a gene; V was cut back by 3 bases and J by 6 bases. Germline lookup yields CDR1 DFQATT and CDR2 SNEGSKA (reference sequence). The CDR3 has 16 residues. This CDR3 reads CSASRTGGAGGNEQFF. As DNA, the CDR3 is TGCAGTGCTAGTAGGACAGGGGGCGCGGGGGGCAATGAGCAGTTCTTC.

The chain uses TRBV25-1 and TRBJ2-1, with a weak D call TRBD2 (5 bases). V was shortened by 1 base and J by 8 bases, with 12 bases between the two germline ends. The CDR3 extends over 14 amino acids. The germline V gene encodes CDR1 MGHDK and CDR2 SYGVNS. The CDR3 loop reads CASSEFSGSYEQFF. The CDR3 coding sequence is TGTGCCAGCAGTGAATTCAGCGGATCTTATGAGCAGTTCTTC.

The chain employs TRBV19 and TRBJ2-1, with 8 bases identical to TRBD2. J was trimmed by 6 bases and V by 7 bases; bases with no gene match: 11. Germline V gene sequence: CDR1 LNHDA, CDR2 SQIVND (reference sequence). This CDR3 comprises 15 residues. CDR3 DNA: TGTGCCAGTAACCAAGCGGGAGCAGGGGCCAATGAGCAGTTCTTC. Its translation is CASNQAGAGANEQFF.

This chain uses TRBV7-6 with TRBJ2-2; D could derive from TRBD1 or TRBD2 (5 bases each). The V gene lost 1 base and the J gene lost 1 base, with 13 bases spanning the gap. The germline V gene has CDR1 SGHVS and CDR2 FNYEAQ. CDR3 length equals 17 residues. The CDR3 reads CASSLDLGRGNTGELFF. DNA of the CDR3: TGTGCCAGCAGCTTAGATCTGGGACGGGGGAACACCGGGGAGCTGTTTTTT.

This sequence joins TRBV18 and TRBJ1-1; D not resolved. The CDR3 spans 13 residues. Germline V gene data show CDR1 as KGHSH and CDR2 as LQKENI. Trimming left V 6 bases short and J 1 base short, with 9 bases between. The CDR3 bases are TGTGCCAGCTCGGCGTTGGGGAACACTGAAGCTTTCTTT. Its protein is CASSALGNTEAFF.

This clone was recorded only once. One end of the junction does not line up with germline, which may come from a read error. V gene TRBV28 combines with J gene TRBJ2-4; 12 nucleotides agree with TRBD2. Looked up from germline, CDR1 is MDHEN and CDR2 is SYDVKM. The CDR3 contains 19 residues. CDR3 nucleotides: TGTGCCAGCAGTTTATCCCCGGGGTTCTCCCGGGGACTAGCGGGTTCAGGGGACTTC. Protein sequence: CASSLSPGFSRGLAGSGDF. The full variable domain, its missing parts supplied by reference TRBV28 and TRBJ2-4, is DVKVTQSSRYLVKRTGEKVFLECVQDMDHENMFWYRQDPGLGLRLIYFSYDVKMKEKGDIPEGYSVSREKKERFSLILESASTNQTSMYLCASSLSPGFSRGLAGSGDFGAGTRLSVL.

This clone was counted only a few times. The gene calls are TRBV12-3 or TRBV12-4 and TRBJ1-1; D is possibly TRBD1 (5 bases). Trimming removed 5 bases at V and 1 base at J, with 8 bases between. This CDR3 contains 13 residues. CDR3 region: CASSEGRNTEAFF. The DNA of the CDR3 is TGTGCCAGCAGTGAGGGACGGAACACTGAAGCTTTCTTT.